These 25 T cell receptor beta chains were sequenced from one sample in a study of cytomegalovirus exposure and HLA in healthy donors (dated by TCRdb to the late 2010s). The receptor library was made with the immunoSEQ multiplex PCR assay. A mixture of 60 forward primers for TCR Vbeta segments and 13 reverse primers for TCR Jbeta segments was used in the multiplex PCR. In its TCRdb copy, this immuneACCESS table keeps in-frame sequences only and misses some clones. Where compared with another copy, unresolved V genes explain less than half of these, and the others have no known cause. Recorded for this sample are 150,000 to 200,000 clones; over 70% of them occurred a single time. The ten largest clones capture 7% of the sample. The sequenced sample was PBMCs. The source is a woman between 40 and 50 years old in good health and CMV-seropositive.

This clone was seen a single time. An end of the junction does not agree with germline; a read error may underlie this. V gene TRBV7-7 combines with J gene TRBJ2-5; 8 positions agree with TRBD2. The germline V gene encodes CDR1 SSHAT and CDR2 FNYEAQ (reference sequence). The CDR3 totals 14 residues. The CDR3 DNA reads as TGTGCTAGCAGCGAAACTAGCGGCTGGGAGACCCAGTACTTC. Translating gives CASSETSGWETQYF.

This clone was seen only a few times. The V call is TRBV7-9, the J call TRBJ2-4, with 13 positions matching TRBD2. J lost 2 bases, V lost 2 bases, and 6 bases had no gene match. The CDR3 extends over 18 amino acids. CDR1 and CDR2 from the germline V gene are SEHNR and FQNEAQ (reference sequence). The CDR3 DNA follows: TGTGCCAGCAGCTTAACTAGCGGGGGGGCCATGTCCAAAAACATTCAGTACTTC. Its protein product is CASSLTSGGAMSKNIQYF.

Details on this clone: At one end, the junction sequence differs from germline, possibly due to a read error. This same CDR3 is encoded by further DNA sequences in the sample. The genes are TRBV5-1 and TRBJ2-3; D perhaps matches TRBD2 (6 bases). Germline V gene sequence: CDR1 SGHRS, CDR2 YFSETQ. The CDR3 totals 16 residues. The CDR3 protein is CASSLGSSGLTDTQYF. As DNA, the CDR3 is TGCGCCAGCAGCTTGGGGAGTAGCGGTCTAACAGATACACAGTATTTT.

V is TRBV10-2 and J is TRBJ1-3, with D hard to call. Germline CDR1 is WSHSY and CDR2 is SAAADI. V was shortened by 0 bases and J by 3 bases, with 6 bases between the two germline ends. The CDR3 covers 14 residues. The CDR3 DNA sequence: TGCGCCAGCAGTGAGTCCGGGGATGGAAACACCATATATTTT. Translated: CASSESGDGNTIYF.

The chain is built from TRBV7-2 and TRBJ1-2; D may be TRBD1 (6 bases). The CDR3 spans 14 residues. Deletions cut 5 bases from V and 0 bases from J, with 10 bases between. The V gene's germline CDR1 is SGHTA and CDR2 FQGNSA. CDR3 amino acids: CASSAGTSNYGYTF. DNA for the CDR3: TGTGCCAGCAGCGCTGGGACATCTAACTATGGCTACACCTTC.

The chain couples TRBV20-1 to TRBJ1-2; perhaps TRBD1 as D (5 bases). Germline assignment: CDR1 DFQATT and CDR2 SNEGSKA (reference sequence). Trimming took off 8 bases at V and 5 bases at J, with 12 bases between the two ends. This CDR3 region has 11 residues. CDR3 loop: CSQERGYGYTF. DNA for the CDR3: TGCAGTCAGGAGCGGGGGTATGGCTACACCTTC.

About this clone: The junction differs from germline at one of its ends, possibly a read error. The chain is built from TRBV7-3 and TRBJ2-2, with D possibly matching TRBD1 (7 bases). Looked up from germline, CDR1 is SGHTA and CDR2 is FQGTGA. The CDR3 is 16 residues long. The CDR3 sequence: CASSLGSGGNAGELFF. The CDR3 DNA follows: TGTGCCAGCAGCTTAGGGTCAGGGGGGAACGCCGGGGAGCTGTTTTTT.

CDR3 DNA sequence: TGTGCCAGCGGGCTAAACTCTGGAAACACCATATATTTT. As protein: CASGLNSGNTIYF. The rearrangement joins TRBV27 to TRBJ1-3, with D hard to call. This CDR3 has 13 amino acids. CDR1 is MNHEY and CDR2 is SMNVEV in the germline V gene (reference sequence). Trimming pared 8 bases from V and 0 bases from J, leaving 8 bases between.

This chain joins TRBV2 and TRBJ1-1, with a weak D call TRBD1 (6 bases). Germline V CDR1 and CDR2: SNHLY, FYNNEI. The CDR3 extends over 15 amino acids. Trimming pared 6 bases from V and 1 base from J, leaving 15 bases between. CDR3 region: CASSALGQKNTEAFF. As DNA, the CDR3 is TGTGCCAGCAGCGCATTGGGACAAAAGAACACTGAAGCTTTCTTT.

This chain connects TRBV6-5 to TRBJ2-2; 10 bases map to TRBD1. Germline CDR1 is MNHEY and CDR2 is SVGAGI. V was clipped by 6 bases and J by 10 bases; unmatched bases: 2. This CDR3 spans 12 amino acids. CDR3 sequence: CASRTGGKELFF. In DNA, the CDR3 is TGTGCCAGCAGGACAGGGGGCAAGGAGCTGTTTTTT.

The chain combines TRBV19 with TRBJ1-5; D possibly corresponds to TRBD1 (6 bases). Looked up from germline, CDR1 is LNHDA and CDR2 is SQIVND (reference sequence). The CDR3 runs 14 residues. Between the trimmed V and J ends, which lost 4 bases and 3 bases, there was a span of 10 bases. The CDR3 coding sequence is TGTGCCAGTAGTACGACAGGTACCAATCAGCCCCAGCATTTT. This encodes CASSTTGTNQPQHF.

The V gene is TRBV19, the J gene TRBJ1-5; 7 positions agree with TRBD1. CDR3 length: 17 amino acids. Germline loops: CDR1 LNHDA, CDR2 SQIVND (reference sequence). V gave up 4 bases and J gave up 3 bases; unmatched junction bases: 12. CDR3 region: CASSRAFGQENNQPQHF. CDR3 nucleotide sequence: TGTGCCAGTAGTAGGGCGTTCGGACAGGAGAACAATCAGCCCCAGCATTTT.

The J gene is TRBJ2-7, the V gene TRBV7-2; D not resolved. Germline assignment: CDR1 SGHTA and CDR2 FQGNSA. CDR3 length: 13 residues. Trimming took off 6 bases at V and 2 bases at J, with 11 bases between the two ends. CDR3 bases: TGTGCCAGCAGGTTACGAATAGCCTACGAGCAGTACTTC. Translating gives CASRLRIAYEQYF.

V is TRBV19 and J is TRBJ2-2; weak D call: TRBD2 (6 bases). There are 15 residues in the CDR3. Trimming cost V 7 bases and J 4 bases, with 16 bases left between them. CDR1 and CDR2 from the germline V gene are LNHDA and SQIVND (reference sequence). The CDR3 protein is CASKERGGSTGELFF. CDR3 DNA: TGTGCCAGTAAGGAAAGGGGAGGTAGCACCGGGGAGCTGTTTTTT.

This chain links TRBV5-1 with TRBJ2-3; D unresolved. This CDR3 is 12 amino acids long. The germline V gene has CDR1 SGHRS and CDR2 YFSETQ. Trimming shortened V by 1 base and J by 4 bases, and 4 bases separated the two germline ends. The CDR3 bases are TGCGCCAGCAGCTTGAACTCAGATACGCAGTATTTT. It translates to CASSLNSDTQYF. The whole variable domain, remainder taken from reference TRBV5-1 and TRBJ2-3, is KAGVTQTPRYLIKTRGQQVTLSCSPISGHRSVSWYQQTPGQGLQFLFEYFSETQRNKGNFPGRFSGRQFSNSRSEMNVSTLELGDSALYLCASSLNSDTQYFGPGTRLTVL.

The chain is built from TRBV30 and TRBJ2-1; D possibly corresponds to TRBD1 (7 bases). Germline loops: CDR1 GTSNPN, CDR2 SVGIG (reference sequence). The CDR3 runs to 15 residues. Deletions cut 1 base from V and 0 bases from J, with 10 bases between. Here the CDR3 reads CAWSAGDSSYNEQFF. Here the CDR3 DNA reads TGTGCCTGGAGTGCGGGGGACAGCTCCTACAATGAGCAGTTCTTC.

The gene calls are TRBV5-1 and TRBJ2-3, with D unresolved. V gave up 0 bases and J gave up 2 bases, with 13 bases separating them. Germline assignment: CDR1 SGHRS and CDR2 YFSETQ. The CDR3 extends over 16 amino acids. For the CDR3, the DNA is TGCGCCAGCAGCTTGGCCCTAGACCCTCTCACAGATACGCAGTATTTT. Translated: CASSLALDPLTDTQYF.

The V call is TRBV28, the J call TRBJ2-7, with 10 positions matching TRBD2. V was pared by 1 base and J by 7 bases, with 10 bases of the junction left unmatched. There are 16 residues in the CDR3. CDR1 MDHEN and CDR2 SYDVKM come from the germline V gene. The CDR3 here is CASSLFQGLAMGEQYF. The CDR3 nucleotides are TGTGCCAGCAGTTTATTCCAGGGACTAGCGATGGGTGAGCAGTACTTC.

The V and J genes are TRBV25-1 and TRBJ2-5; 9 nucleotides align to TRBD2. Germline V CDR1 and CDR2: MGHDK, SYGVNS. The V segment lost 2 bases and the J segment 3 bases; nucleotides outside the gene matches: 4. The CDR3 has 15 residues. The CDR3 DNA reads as TGTGCCAGCAGTGAAGAGGGACTAGCTGAAGAGACCCAGTACTTC. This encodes CASSEEGLAEETQYF.

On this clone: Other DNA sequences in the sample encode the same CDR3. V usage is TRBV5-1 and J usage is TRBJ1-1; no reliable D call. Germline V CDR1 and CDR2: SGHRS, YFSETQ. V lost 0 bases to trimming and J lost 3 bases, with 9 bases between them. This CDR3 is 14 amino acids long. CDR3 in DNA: TGCGCCAGCAGCTTGGCCGGAGGTTACACTGAAGCTTTCTTT. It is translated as CASSLAGGYTEAFF.

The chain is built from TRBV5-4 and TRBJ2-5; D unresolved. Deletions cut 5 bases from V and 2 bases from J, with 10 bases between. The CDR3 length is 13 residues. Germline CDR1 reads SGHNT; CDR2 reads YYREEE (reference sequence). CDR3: CASRPTAQETQYF. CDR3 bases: TGTGCCAGCAGACCAACAGCACAAGAGACCCAGTACTTC.

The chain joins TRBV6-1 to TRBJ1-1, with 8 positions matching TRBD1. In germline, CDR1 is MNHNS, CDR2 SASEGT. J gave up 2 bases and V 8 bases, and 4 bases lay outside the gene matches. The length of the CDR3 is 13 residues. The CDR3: CASGTGSNTEAFF. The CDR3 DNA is TGTGCCAGCGGGACAGGATCAAACACTGAAGCTTTCTTT.

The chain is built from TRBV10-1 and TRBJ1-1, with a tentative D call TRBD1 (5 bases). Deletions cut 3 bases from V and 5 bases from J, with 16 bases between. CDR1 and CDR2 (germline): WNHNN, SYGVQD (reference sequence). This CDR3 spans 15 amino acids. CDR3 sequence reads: CASSDGGYAETEAFF. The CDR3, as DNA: TGCGCCAGCAGTGACGGGGGTTACGCTGAAACTGAAGCTTTCTTT.

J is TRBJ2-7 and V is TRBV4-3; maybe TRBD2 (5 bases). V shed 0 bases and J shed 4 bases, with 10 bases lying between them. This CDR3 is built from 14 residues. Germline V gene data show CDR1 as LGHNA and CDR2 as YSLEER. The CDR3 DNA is TGCGCCAGCAGCCAAGAGCTCGGGGTGTACGAGCAGTACTTC. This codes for CASSQELGVYEQYF.

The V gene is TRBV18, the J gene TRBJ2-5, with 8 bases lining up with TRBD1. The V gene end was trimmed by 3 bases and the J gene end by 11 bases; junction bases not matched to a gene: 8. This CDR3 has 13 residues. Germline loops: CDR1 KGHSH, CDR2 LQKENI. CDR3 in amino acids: CASSPDRDGGQYF. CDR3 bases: TGTGCCAGCTCACCGGACAGGGATGGGGGTCAGTACTTC.